These T cell receptor beta chains were read from a single sample in a study of T cell responses to AZD1222 COVID-19 vaccine. Libraries were prepared by immunoSEQ multiplex PCR; TCRdb keeps only in-frame clonotypes and omits some of them. Here the sample spans about 120,000 clones, around nine tenths being singletons. The specimen was peripheral blood, collected on day 0 of AZD1222 vaccination. Receptors were obtained from an adult in good health. Each CDR3 is given with its conserved first and last residue. Each record gives: V gene, D gene, clone size, J gene, CDR3 protein, CDR3 DNA. A D gene is named only where the DNA matches it firmly. Clone size is stated in some rows and not others, as once, few, many or a class when expanded.

TRBV29-1	.	.	TRBJ1-1	CSVAKGGRTEAFF	TGCAGCGTCGCCAAGGGGGGGAGGACTGAAGCTTTCTTT
TRBV6-5	.	.	TRBJ1-1	CASSFQTGNTEAFF	TGTGCCAGCAGTTTCCAGACAGGGAACACTGAAGCTTTCTTT
TRBV19	.	.	TRBJ1-2	CASSTRDGGYTF	TGTGCCAGTAGTACCAGGGACGGTGGCTACACCTTC
TRBV28	.	.	TRBJ1-4	CASSFALTGWNEKLFF	TGTGCCAGCAGTTTCGCCCTGACAGGTTGGAATGAAAAACTGTTTTTT
TRBV29-1	TRBD1	.	TRBJ2-7	CSVRTGSYEQYF	TGCAGCGTTCGGACAGGGTCCTACGAGCAGTACTTC
TRBV6-2/TRBV6-3	.	.	TRBJ2-2	CASSFYSPGELFF	TGTGCCAGCAGTTTCTACAGCCCCGGGGAGCTGTTTTTT
TRBV20-1	.	.	TRBJ2-1	CSASPRGSYNEQFF	TGCAGTGCTAGTCCCCGGGGTAGTTACAATGAGCAGTTCTTC
TRBV24-1	TRBD2	.	TRBJ2-1	CATSDRTSGRNEQFF	TGTGCCACCAGTGACCGGACTAGCGGGAGGAATGAGCAGTTCTTC
TRBV5-4	.	.	TRBJ2-7	CASSLQGGAFYEQYF	TGTGCCAGCAGCTTGCAAGGGGGGGCATTCTACGAGCAGTACTTC
TRBV11-2	TRBD1	.	TRBJ2-7	CASSLETGSSYEQYF	TGTGCCAGCAGCTTAGAGACAGGGAGCTCCTACGAGCAGTACTTC
TRBV30	.	few	TRBJ1-1	CAWRSGPSSTEAFF	TGTGCCTGGAGGTCGGGACCAAGTAGCACTGAAGCTTTCTTT
TRBV11-2	.	once	TRBJ2-7	CASSHRDGQPYEQYF	TGTGCCAGCAGCCATCGTGACGGGCAGCCCTACGAGCAGTACTTC
TRBV6-1	.	.	TRBJ1-6	CASSEVGISPLHF	TGTGCCAGCAGTGAAGTCGGCATTTCACCCCTCCACTTT
TRBV2	TRBD1	.	TRBJ1-6	CASSRDRGSPLHF	TGTGCCAGCAGCAGGGACAGGGGATCACCCCTCCACTTT
TRBV6-5	TRBD1	.	TRBJ2-3	CATTGQGSDTQYF	TGTGCCACCACCGGACAGGGGTCAGATACGCAGTATTTT
TRBV10-1	.	.	TRBJ1-1	CASSELTRPGTEAFF	TGCGCCAGCAGTGAATTGACTCGACCGGGGACTGAAGCTTTCTTT
TRBV19	TRBD1	once	TRBJ2-2	CASRDRRNTGELFF	TGTGCCAGTAGGGACAGGAGGAACACCGGGGAGCTGTTTTTT
TRBV10-3	TRBD1	.	TRBJ1-3	CAIRDRVSGNTIYF	TGTGCCATCAGAGACAGGGTCTCTGGAAACACCATATATTTT
TRBV27	.	.	TRBJ1-6	CASSLGARVSYNSPLHF	TGTGCCAGCAGTTTGGGGGCCAGGGTCTCCTATAATTCACCCCTCCACTTT
TRBV7-2	.	.	TRBJ1-5	CASSLIASYSNQPQHF	TGTGCCAGCAGCTTAATAGCCAGCTATAGCAATCAGCCCCAGCATTTT
TRBV7-8	.	.	TRBJ1-2	CASSLVPGPSGGYTF	TGTGCCAGCAGCTTAGTACCGGGACCCTCCGGAGGCTACACCTTC
TRBV9	.	.	TRBJ1-6	CATGATNNSPLHF	TGTGCCACCGGGGCGACAAATAATTCACCCCTCCACTTT
TRBV28	.	.	TRBJ2-3	CASSLAPHLAPQPPSTDTQYF	TGTGCCAGCAGCCTCGCCCCGCACCTAGCGCCCCAACCACCTAGCACAGATACGCAGTATTTT
TRBV10-1	.	.	TRBJ1-6	CASGQTTNSPLHF	TGCGCCAGCGGACAGACGACAAATTCACCCCTCCACTTT
TRBV19	.	.	TRBJ2-1	CASSIPGVDEQFF	TGTGCCAGTAGTATCCCGGGGGTCGATGAGCAGTTCTTC
TRBV11-3	.	.	TRBJ1-1	CASSLEGDTEAFF	TGTGCCAGCAGCTTAGAAGGGGACACTGAAGCTTTCTTT
TRBV14	TRBD1	.	TRBJ2-5	CASSQGARGETQYF	TGTGCCAGCAGCCAAGGGGCCAGGGGGGAGACCCAGTACTTC
TRBV14	.	.	TRBJ1-3	CASSPVGGYSGNTIYF	TGTGCCAGCAGCCCGGTGGGGGGTTACTCTGGAAACACCATATATTTT
TRBV18	.	once	TRBJ2-3	CASSPPSPSTDTQYF	TGTGCCAGCTCACCACCGAGCCCTAGCACAGATACGCAGTATTTT
TRBV3-1/TRBV3-2	.	few	TRBJ2-5	CASSPYTDQETQYF	TGTGCCAGCAGTCCCTACACGGACCAAGAGACCCAGTACTTC
TRBV9	TRBD2	.	TRBJ2-7	CASSVGRGTYEQYF	TGTGCCAGCAGCGTAGGGCGGGGGACCTACGAGCAGTACTTC
TRBV27	TRBD1	.	TRBJ1-5	CASSDRGVEPQHF	TGTGCCAGCAGTGACAGGGGCGTAGAGCCCCAGCATTTT
TRBV28	TRBD1	.	TRBJ2-3	CASSLEGQGFTDTQYF	TGTGCCAGCAGTTTAGAGGGACAGGGGTTCACAGATACGCAGTATTTT
TRBV5-8	TRBD1	once	TRBJ1-2	CASSPERTGGTYGYTF	TGTGCCAGCAGCCCGGAACGGACAGGAGGAACCTATGGCTACACCTTC
TRBV7-6	TRBD2	.	TRBJ2-5	CASSLTSGRAIETQYF	TGTGCCAGCAGCTTAACTAGCGGGAGGGCCATTGAGACCCAGTACTTC
TRBV19	TRBD1	.	TRBJ1-1	CASSIDRGNTEAFF	TGTGCCAGTAGTATCGACAGGGGGAACACTGAAGCTTTCTTT
TRBV2	.	.	TRBJ1-2	CASTPKVANYGYTF	TGTGCCAGCACGCCCAAGGTAGCTAACTATGGCTACACCTTC
TRBV7-3	TRBD1	.	TRBJ1-1	CASSSQGTEAFF	TGTGCCAGCAGCTCACAGGGGACTGAAGCTTTCTTT
TRBV11-2	.	.	TRBJ2-7	CASSLQSEQYF	TGTGCCAGCAGCCTTCAGTCAGAGCAGTACTTC
TRBV27	.	many	TRBJ1-6	CASTHRVGNSPLHF	TGTGCCAGCACCCACAGGGTAGGGAATTCACCCCTCCACTTT
TRBV12-3/TRBV12-4	.	.	TRBJ1-4	CASSYLQWEKLFF	TGTGCCAGCAGTTACCTTCAGTGGGAAAAACTGTTTTTT
TRBV2	TRBD1	.	TRBJ2-2	CASSETGQVPGELFF	TGTGCCAGCAGTGAAACGGGACAGGTCCCCGGGGAGCTGTTTTTT
TRBV4-1	.	.	TRBJ1-2	CASSQAWGRGWYGYTF	TGCGCCAGCAGCCAGGCCTGGGGCAGGGGCTGGTATGGCTACACCTTC